This TCR beta chain appears in the sequencing data of a study of regulatory T cells in long-lasting Graves disease (dated by TCRdb to the early 2020s). As for the study more broadly: Persistent Graves' disease was defined as antithyroid drug treatment for over 5 years with persistently positive TSH receptor autoantibodies. The study was registered as a clinical trial and conducted in China. TCR sequencing covered around 13 persistent and 20 or so newly diagnosed Graves' disease patients, some 33 samples in total. Patients with persistent Graves' disease were compared with patients with newly diagnosed Graves' disease using TCR sequencing and RNA sequencing of peripheral blood. Antithyroid drugs had been taken for 8.5 to 13 years on average by persistent Graves' disease patients in the clinical cohort. The study at large found these results: Compared with newly diagnosed patients, persistent Graves' disease patients had lower TCR Shannon entropy and fewer highly expanded clones, which suggests clonal expansion. Peripheral blood alone was examined, since thyroid tissue, which constituted the primary lesion, could not be accessed. The small sample size was acknowledged by the authors as a limitation that may reduce accuracy. Preferential use of TRBV28, TRBJ1-2 and TRBJ2-5 was observed in persistent disease, whereas TRBV20-1 and TRBJ2-1 were favored in newly diagnosed disease. A larger number of public clonotypes was shared among persistent patients (fewer than 3,000) than among newly diagnosed patients (approximately 1,000). Sequencing and analysis were restricted to the TCR beta chain.

The library was obtained by multiplex PCR. Sequencing used an Illumina HiSeq 4000. iRepertoire HTBI primers and Arm-PCR amplification of CDR3 regions were used to construct TCR beta libraries. PCR products were gel purified before sequencing. Per the original workflow: Gene usage analysis of CDR3 amino acid clonotypes used the 55 to 65 TRBV and 11 to 15 TRBJ segments found across samples. COPE and FqMerger were used to merge filtered high-quality paired reads into contigs. BLAST was used to align contigs to IMGT TRBV, TRBD and TRBJ reference genes, and CDR3 was defined according to IMGT. Highly expanded clones were defined as clonotypes with a frequency above 0.1%. Shannon entropy was used to measure repertoire diversity, and the Gini coefficient was used to measure V-J evenness. A clonotype found in more than one individual was treated as public. TCRdb reprocessed the public reads (quality trimming at Q25 with fastp, clone calling with MiXCR) and kept in-frame beta chains. Every CDR3 protein is listed once, alongside the most common genes and DNA of its rows. The V and J calls follow TCRdb's processing rather than the paper's. For this sample the table gives more than 300,000 distinct CDR3 sequences, of which roughly 21% were detected only once. The ten largest clones take up about 29% of the sample.

Based on the germline V gene, the CDR1 and CDR2 sequences are MGHRA and YSYEKL. Including the terminal cysteine and phenylalanine, the CDR3 comprises 15 residues. The CDR3 DNA has 45 bases and is translated from base 1. V is clipped by 0 bases and J by 8 bases, and the sequence between their germline boundaries is 13 bases long. The label giving this sample's time point can be read as: persistent/refractory GD, antithyroid drugs over 5 years with positive TRAb. For both TCR sequencing and RNA sequencing, RNA was extracted from PBMCs using TRIzol. The diagnosis of Graves' disease followed American Thyroid Association guidelines. Recruitment of patients was carried out at an endocrinology department in Xi'an, China. Each patient gave around 9.2 milliliters of peripheral blood, collected in an EDTA anticoagulant tube. Ficoll Paque Plus density gradient separation was used to isolate PBMCs, and no further T cell sorting was done. An Agilent 2100 Bioanalyzer and agarose gel were used to assess RNA quality, and a NanoDrop 2000 was used to measure RNA concentration.

This clonotype was seen only a few times. What this receptor recognizes is not known. One base away there is no much larger clone; base qualities are not given. This specimen consisted of peripheral blood mononuclear cells (PBMCs), obtained when the disease was refractory, from a patient treated with antithyroid drugs. Rearrangement joined TRBV4-1 to TRBJ1-4; 6 matching bases give a weak D call of TRBD1. The sequence derives from a female donor with Graves disease. The CDR3: CASSQETGLQEKLFF. The nucleotide sequence reads as follows: TGCGCCAGCAGCCAAGAGACAGGTTTGCAGGAAAAACTGTTTTTT.